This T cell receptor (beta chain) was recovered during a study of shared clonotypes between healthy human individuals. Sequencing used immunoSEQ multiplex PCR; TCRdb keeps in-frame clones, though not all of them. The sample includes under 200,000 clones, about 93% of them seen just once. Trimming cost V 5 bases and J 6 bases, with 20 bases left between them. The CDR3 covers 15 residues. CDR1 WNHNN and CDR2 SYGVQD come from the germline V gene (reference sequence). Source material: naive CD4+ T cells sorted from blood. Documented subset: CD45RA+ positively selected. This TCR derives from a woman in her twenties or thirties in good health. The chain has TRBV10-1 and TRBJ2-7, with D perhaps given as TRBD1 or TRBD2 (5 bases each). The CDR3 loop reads CASSTNPRDLSEQYF. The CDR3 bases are TGCGCCAGCAGTACTAACCCCCGGGACCTGAGCGAGCAGTACTTC.